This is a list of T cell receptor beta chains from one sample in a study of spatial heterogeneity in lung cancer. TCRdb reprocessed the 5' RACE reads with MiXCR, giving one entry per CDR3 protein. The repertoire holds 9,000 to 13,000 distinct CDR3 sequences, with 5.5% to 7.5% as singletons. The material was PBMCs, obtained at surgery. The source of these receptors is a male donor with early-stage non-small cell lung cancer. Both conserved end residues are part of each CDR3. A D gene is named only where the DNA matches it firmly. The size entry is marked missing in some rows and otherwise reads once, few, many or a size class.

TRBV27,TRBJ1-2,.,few,CASRNTQGYYGYTF,TGTGCCAGCAGAAACACACAGGGCTACTATGGCTACACCTTC
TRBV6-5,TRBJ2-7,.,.,CASSYSYNSYEQYF,TGTGCCAGCAGTTACTCGTACAACTCCTACGAGCAGTACTTC
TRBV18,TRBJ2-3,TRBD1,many,CASSPPRQGDGTDTQYF,TGTGCCAGCTCACCACCCCGACAGGGGGACGGAACAGATACGCAGTATTTT
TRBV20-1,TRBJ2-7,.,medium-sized,CSARDLQGYEQYF,TGCAGTGCTAGAGATCTGCAGGGATACGAGCAGTACTTC
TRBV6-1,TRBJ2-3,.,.,CASTPGLPGGMDTDTQYF,TGTGCCAGCACCCCAGGCCTCCCAGGGGGGATGGACACAGATACGCAGTATTTT
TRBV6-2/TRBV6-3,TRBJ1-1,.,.,CASKEENTEAFF,TGTGCCAGCAAAGAAGAGAACACTGAAGCTTTCTTT
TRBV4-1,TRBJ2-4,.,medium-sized,CASSQEPTAKNIQYF,TGCGCCAGCAGCCAAGAACCGACAGCCAAAAACATTCAGTACTTC
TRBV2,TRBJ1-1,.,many,CASSRGGTEAFF,TGTGCCAGCAGTCGAGGGGGTACTGAAGCTTTCTTT
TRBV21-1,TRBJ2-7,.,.,CASSRDRGRGEQYF,TGTGCCAGCAGCAGGGACAGGGGGCGAGGCGAGCAGTACTTC
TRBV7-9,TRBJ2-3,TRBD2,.,CASPTTLAGSSSTDTQYF,TGTGCCAGCCCGACCACCTTAGCGGGTTCTTCTAGCACAGATACGCAGTATTTT
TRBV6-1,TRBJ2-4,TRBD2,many,CASSLTSGTLAKNIQYF,TGTGCCAGCAGCCTGACTAGCGGGACACTAGCCAAAAACATTCAGTACTTC
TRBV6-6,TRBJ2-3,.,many,CASSTSRATGNRSRTDTQYF,TGTGCCAGCAGCACCTCAAGGGCAACAGGGAATCGAAGTCGCACAGATACGCAGTATTTT